A single sample is the source of the 23 T cell receptor beta chains below, sequenced in a study of CD8 T cells in ankylosing spondylitis. TCRdb ran MiXCR on the 5' RACE reads and lists one entry per CDR3 protein. This sample has about 340,000 distinct CDR3 sequences, with roughly 14% found just once. Sequencing used blood, either unsorted or a sorted T cell fraction (not recorded which). Receptor source: a male donor with ankylosing spondylitis or in good health (not recorded which).

V is TRBV7-2 and J is TRBJ2-2; D is tentatively TRBD1 or TRBD2 (6 bases each). The CDR3 runs to 15 residues. Trimming cost V 7 bases and J 4 bases, with 16 bases left between them. Germline values: CDR1 SGHTA, CDR2 FQGNSA. The CDR3 DNA sequence: TGTGCCAGCACCAAAGGGGGAGGAAGCACCGGGGAGCTGTTTTTT. Translated: CASTKGGGSTGELFF. Together with reference TRBV7-2 and TRBJ2-2, the CDR3 gives the full variable domain: GAGVSQSPSNKVTEKGKDVELRCDPISGHTALYWYRQSLGQGLEFLIYFQGNSAPDKSGLPSDRFSAERTGGSVSTLTIQRTQQEDSAVYLCASTKGGGSTGELFFGEGSRLTVL.

The rearrangement joins TRBV24-1 to TRBJ2-3; 12 nucleotides match TRBD2. This CDR3 contains 16 residues. V dropped 6 bases and J dropped 1; count of bases not matched to a gene: 4. Germline lookup yields CDR1 KGHDR and CDR2 SFDVKD. The CDR3 protein is CATSFPSGGGTDTQYF. The DNA for the CDR3 is TGTGCCACCAGTTTTCCTAGCGGGGGGGGCACAGATACGCAGTATTTT.

This clonotype was detected many times. The rearrangement links TRBV10-3 to TRBJ1-5, with no clear D. Germline V gene lookup returns CDR1 ENHRY and CDR2 SYGVKD. CDR3 length: 13 residues. V lost 4 bases and J 4 bases, leaving 8 bases between the germline ends. DNA for the CDR3: TGTGCCATCAGTGTAGACATAAATCAGCCCCAGCATTTT. Its translation is CAISVDINQPQHF.

This clonotype occurred a few times. The CDR3 nucleotides read TGTGCCAGCAGTTTCGGACAGGCCTACTCTGGGGCCAACGTCCTGACTTTC. Its protein product is CASSFGQAYSGANVLTF. The chain joins TRBV12-3 or TRBV12-4 to TRBJ2-6; 7 nucleotides match TRBD1. Losses at the gene ends were 3 bases for V and 0 bases for J; bases not matched to a gene: 5. The CDR3 extends over 17 amino acids.

The sample holds a few counts of this clonotype. This chain connects TRBV6-5 to TRBJ1-1; 7 nucleotides line up with TRBD1. Trimming cost V 4 bases and J 7 bases; bases outside gene matches: 12. Germline CDR1 and CDR2: MNHEY and SVGAGI. The CDR3 loop spans 15 amino acids. The CDR3 loop is CASSSTAGGKVEAFF. DNA for the CDR3: TGTGCCAGCAGTTCCACGGCAGGGGGGAAGGTTGAAGCTTTCTTT.

This rearrangement joins TRBV12-5 to TRBJ2-5; 8 bases agree with TRBD2. Looked up from germline, CDR1 is LGHNT and CDR2 is FRNRAP. Losses at the gene ends were 7 bases for V and 4 bases for J; bases not matched to a gene: 5. The CDR3 loop spans 13 amino acids. The CDR3 coding sequence is TGTGCTAGTGTAGTCGGGGGGGGAGAGACCCAGTACTTC. This translates into CASVVGGGETQYF. Looking up the rest from reference TRBV12-5 and TRBJ2-5 gives the full variable domain: DARVTQTPRHKVTEMGQEVTMRCQPILGHNTVFWYRQTMMQGLELLAYFRNRAPLDDSGMPKDRFSAEMPDATLATLKIQPSEPRDSAVYFCASVVGGGETQYFGPGTRLLVL.

This clonotype was detected only a few times. The chain has TRBV5-5 and TRBJ2-1; D call uncertain. From germline, CDR1 is SGHKS and CDR2 YYEKEE (reference sequence). The CDR3 extends over 16 amino acids. V lost 3 bases and J lost 0, with 13 bases in between. The CDR3 region is CASSSYPQPSYNEQFF. CDR3 DNA: TGTGCCAGCAGCTCCTATCCCCAGCCCTCCTACAATGAGCAGTTCTTC.

This clonotype was picked up many times. J is TRBJ2-3 and V is TRBV6-1, with 14 bases matching TRBD2. CDR1 is MNHNS, CDR2 SASEGT, per germline. This CDR3 has 16 residues. After removal of 5 bases from V and 1 base from J, the junction contained 2 bases not matched to a gene. The chain's CDR3 is CASSQGLAGGTDTQYF. In DNA, the CDR3 is TGTGCCAGCAGTCAGGGACTAGCGGGGGGCACAGATACGCAGTATTTT.

This clonotype was seen repeatedly, ten times or more. The J gene is TRBJ1-1, the V gene TRBV20-1; D is uncertain. The germline V and J ends were trimmed by 6 bases and 0 bases, with 8 bases remaining between them. Germline V gives CDR1 DFQATT, CDR2 SNEGSKA (reference sequence). The CDR3 contains 12 residues. This CDR3 reads CSAPQMNTEAFF. The CDR3 DNA reads as TGCAGTGCCCCACAAATGAACACTGAAGCTTTCTTT.

V gene TRBV6-5 combines with J gene TRBJ2-3, with 8 bases matching TRBD2. J gave up 5 bases and V 4 bases, and 5 bases lay outside the gene matches. The CDR3 is 14 residues long. Per germline, CDR1 MNHEY and CDR2 SVGAGI. The CDR3 region is CASSSGLDQDTQYF. CDR3 sequence (DNA): TGTGCCAGCAGTTCGGGACTAGACCAAGATACGCAGTATTTT.

The chain has TRBV3-1 and TRBJ2-2; 15 bases are a match to TRBD2. This CDR3 is built from 19 residues. Germline V CDR1 and CDR2: LGHDT, YNNKEL (reference sequence). V trimming: 10 bases; J trimming: 1 base; junction bases outside the gene matches: 13. The DNA for the CDR3 is TGTGCCACCACCAAGGCTGGGACTAGCGGGAGGCGGAACACCGGGGAGCTGTTTTTT. Encoded protein: CATTKAGTSGRRNTGELFF.

This rearrangement joins TRBV11-2 to TRBJ1-2, with D maybe TRBD1 (6 bases). Germline V gene data show CDR1 as SGHAT and CDR2 as FQNNGV. V lost 1 base, J lost 7 bases, and 16 bases lay in between. The CDR3 contains 15 residues. The CDR3 DNA sequence: TGTGCCAGCAGCTTAGTGTCCGGACAGCTAGGTGGCTACACCTTC. Protein: CASSLVSGQLGGYTF.

The rearrangement joins TRBV20-1 to TRBJ2-1, with 11 bases lining up with TRBD2. The CDR3 totals 20 residues. The junction had 20 bases not matched to a gene; V was cut back by 3 bases and J by 4 bases. Germline CDR1 reads DFQATT; CDR2 reads SNEGSKA (reference sequence). The CDR3 nucleotides are TGCAGTGCTAGTATCTGGGGAGGGGAAGGTAGCGGGAGGGTTTACAATGAGCAGTTCTTC. Its translation: CSASIWGGEGSGRVYNEQFF.

This chain connects TRBV7-9 to TRBJ2-1; no definite D call. Deletions cut 1 base from V and 5 bases from J, with 6 bases between. CDR3 length: 13 residues. Per germline, CDR1 SEHNR and CDR2 FQNEAQ (reference sequence). The CDR3 nucleotides are TGTGCCAGCAGCTTAGACTCGCACAATGAGCAGTTCTTC. Its protein is CASSLDSHNEQFF.

This clonotype has just a few counts. The chain carries TRBV19 and TRBJ1-1; D call uncertain. Between the trimmed V and J ends, which lost 2 bases and 7 bases, there was a span of 14 bases. Germline CDR1 LNHDA, CDR2 SQIVND (reference sequence). The CDR3 length is 14 residues. CDR3 region: CASSITPGKNEAFF. The CDR3 bases are TGTGCCAGTAGTATAACCCCAGGAAAAAATGAAGCTTTCTTT.

This clonotype has more than one count but fewer than ten. This chain joins TRBV5-1 and TRBJ2-5, with D uncertain. CDR3 length: 11 residues. Per the germline V gene, CDR1 is SGHRS and CDR2 is YFSETQ. Trimming cost V 7 bases and J 5 bases, with 9 bases left between them. CDR3 coding DNA: TGCGCCAGCGGCGACGTGGAGACCCAGTACTTC. This sequence encodes CASGDVETQYF.

Here the CDR3 reads CASRRDRSSYNSPLHF. In DNA form, the CDR3 reads TGTGCCAGCAGGCGGGACAGAAGCTCCTATAATTCACCCCTCCACTTT. The V gene is TRBV7-2, the J gene TRBJ1-6, with 7 bases that match TRBD1. This CDR3 comprises 16 residues. The ends lost 6 bases at V and 0 bases at J; junction bases unmatched: 5. From germline, CDR1 is SGHTA and CDR2 FQGNSA.

This clonotype has just a few counts. The CDR3 spells CASSLGGQYGYTF. CDR3 bases: TGTGCCAGCAGCTTAGGCGGACAGTATGGCTACACCTTC. The chain is built from TRBV7-8 and TRBJ1-2, with D perhaps TRBD1 (6 bases). Germline loops: CDR1 SGHVS, CDR2 FQNEAQ. This CDR3 spans 13 amino acids. The V end lost 1 base, the J end lost 5 bases, and 8 bases lay between the germline ends.

The CDR3 region has the DNA TGTGCCACCAGCAGAGTTCCGGGACACTCTGGAAACACCATATATTTT. Amino acids: CATSRVPGHSGNTIYF. The chain combines TRBV15 with TRBJ1-3; D is possibly TRBD1 (6 bases). The germline gives CDR1 LNHNV, CDR2 YYDKDF (reference sequence). Trimming stripped 1 base from V and 0 bases from J, with 10 bases between. The CDR3 is 16 amino acids.

V usage is TRBV4-2 and J usage is TRBJ2-3, with D perhaps matching TRBD1 (5 bases). The CDR3 extends over 15 amino acids. Trimming removed 0 bases at V and 4 bases at J, with 11 bases between. Germline CDR1 is LGHNA and CDR2 is YNFKEQ. CDR3 region: CASSQDGAGPDTQYF. CDR3 in DNA: TGTGCCAGCAGCCAAGATGGGGCAGGACCAGATACGCAGTATTTT.

This clonotype was counted between two and nine times. V gene TRBV11-2 combines with J gene TRBJ2-7, with TRBD2 identical over 9 bases. CDR3 length equals 15 residues. V was clipped by 3 bases and J by 6 bases; unmatched bases: 9. CDR1 SGHAT and CDR2 FQNNGV come from the germline V gene. The DNA of the CDR3 is TGTGCCAGCAGCTTTTCCCCGGGACTAGCTGGCGAGCAGTACTTC. This codes for CASSFSPGLAGEQYF.

V is TRBV7-6 and J is TRBJ2-1; D might be TRBD2 (6 bases). The CDR3 runs to 15 residues. CDR1 is SGHVS, CDR2 FNYEAQ, per germline. The germline V and J ends were trimmed by 1 base and 2 bases, with 9 bases remaining between them. This CDR3 is CASSLDPGAYNEQFF. The CDR3 DNA is TGTGCCAGCAGCTTAGATCCGGGGGCCTACAATGAGCAGTTCTTC.

The chain uses TRBV10-3 and TRBJ1-2; TRBD1 aligns across 9 bases. This CDR3 contains 14 residues. With V trimmed by 10 bases and J by 6 bases, 12 bases remained unmatched. Germline V gives CDR1 ENHRY, CDR2 SYGVKD. This chain's CDR3 is CASVPGQGRDGYTF. CDR3 DNA sequence: TGTGCCAGCGTCCCGGGACAGGGAAGAGATGGCTACACCTTC.